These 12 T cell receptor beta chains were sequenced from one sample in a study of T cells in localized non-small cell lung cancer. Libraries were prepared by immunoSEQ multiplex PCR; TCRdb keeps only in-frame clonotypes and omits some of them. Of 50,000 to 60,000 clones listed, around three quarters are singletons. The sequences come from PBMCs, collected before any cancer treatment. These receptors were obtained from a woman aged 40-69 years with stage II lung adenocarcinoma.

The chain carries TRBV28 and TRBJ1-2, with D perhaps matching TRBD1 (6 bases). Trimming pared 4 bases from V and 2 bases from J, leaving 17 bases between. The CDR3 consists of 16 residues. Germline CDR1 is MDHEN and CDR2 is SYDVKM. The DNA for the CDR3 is TGTGCCAGCAGTTCACTTGGGGGCAGGGACAACTATGGCTACACCTTC. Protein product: CASSSLGGRDNYGYTF.

The CDR3 reads CASSPQGTGAGDTQYF. Here the CDR3 DNA reads TGTGCCAGCAGCCCACAGGGGACAGGGGCCGGGGATACGCAGTATTTT. V usage is TRBV7-2 and J usage is TRBJ2-3, with 10 positions matching TRBD1. There are 16 residues in the CDR3. Germline-derived CDR1 and CDR2 are SGHTA and FQGNSA. Germline trimming cut 5 bases from V and 6 bases from J; bases unmatched to any gene: 11.

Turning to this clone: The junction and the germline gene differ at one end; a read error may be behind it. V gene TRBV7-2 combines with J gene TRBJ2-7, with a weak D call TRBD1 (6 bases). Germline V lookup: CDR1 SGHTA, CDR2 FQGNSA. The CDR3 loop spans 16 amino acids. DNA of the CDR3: TGTGCCAGCAGCCGCTCGCCCCAGACAGGCTCCCACGAGCAGTACTTC. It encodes CASSRSPQTGSHEQYF.

The CDR3 coding sequence is TGTGCCAGCAGTATCTCGGGACAGGGCCGCCAGCCCCAGCATTTT. As protein: CASSISGQGRQPQHF. V and J are TRBV6-1 and TRBJ1-5; 9 bases are a match to TRBD1. CDR1 is MNHNS and CDR2 is SASEGT in the germline V gene. With 5 bases clipped from V and 7 bases from J, the junction kept 9 bases outside the gene matches. This CDR3 is built from 15 residues.

The CDR3 is CASSIYRPPTDTQYF. CDR3 DNA sequence: TGTGCCAGCAGCATCTACAGGCCACCCACAGATACGCAGTATTTT. The rearrangement links TRBV11-1 to TRBJ2-3; maybe TRBD1 (5 bases). Germline V gives CDR1 SGHAT, CDR2 FQDESV (reference sequence). The CDR3 sequence is 15 residues long. Trimming removed 5 bases from V and 2 bases from J, with 14 bases in between.

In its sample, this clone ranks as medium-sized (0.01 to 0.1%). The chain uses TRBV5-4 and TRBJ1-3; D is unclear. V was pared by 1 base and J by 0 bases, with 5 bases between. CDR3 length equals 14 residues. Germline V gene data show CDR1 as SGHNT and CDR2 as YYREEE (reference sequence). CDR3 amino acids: CASSLSVSGNTIYF. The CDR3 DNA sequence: TGTGCCAGCAGCTTGTCGGTCTCTGGAAACACCATATATTTT. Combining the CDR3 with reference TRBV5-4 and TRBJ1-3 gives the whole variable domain ETGVTQSPTHLIKTRGQQVTLRCSSQSGHNTVSWYQQALGQGPQFIFQYYREEENGRGNFPPRFSGLQFPNYSSELNVNALELDDSALYLCASSLSVSGNTIYFGEGSWLTVV.

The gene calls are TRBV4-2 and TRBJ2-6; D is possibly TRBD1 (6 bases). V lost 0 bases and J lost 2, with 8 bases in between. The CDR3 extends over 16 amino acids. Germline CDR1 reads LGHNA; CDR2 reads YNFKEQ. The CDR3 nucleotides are TGTGCCAGCAGCCAAGATGGGGGCGCTGGGGCCAACGTCCTGACTTTC. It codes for CASSQDGGAGANVLTF.

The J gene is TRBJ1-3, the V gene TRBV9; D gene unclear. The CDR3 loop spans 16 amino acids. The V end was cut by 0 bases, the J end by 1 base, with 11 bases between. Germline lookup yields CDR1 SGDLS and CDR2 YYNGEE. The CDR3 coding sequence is TGTGCCAGCAGCGTAGTGGCAGGAATGTCTGGAAACACCATATATTTT. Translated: CASSVVAGMSGNTIYF.

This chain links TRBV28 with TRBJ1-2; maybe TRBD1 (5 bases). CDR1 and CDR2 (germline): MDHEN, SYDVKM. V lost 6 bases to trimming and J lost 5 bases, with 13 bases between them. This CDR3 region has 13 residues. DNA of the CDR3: TGTGCCAGCAGCCAAGGGGTAAGGTATGGCTACACCTTC. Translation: CASSQGVRYGYTF.

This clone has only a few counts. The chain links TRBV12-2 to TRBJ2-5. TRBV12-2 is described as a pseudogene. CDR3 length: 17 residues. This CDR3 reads CASRLVKPEGFWETQYF. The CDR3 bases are TGTGCAAGTCGCTTAGTTAAACCCGAAGGTTTTTGGGAGACCCAGTACTTC.

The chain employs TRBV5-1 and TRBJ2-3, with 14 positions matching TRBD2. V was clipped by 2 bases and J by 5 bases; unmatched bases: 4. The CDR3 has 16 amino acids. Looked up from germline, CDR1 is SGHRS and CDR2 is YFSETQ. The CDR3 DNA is TGCGCCAGCAGCTTTGGGACTAGCGGGGGTTTAGATACGCAGTATTTT. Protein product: CASSFGTSGGLDTQYF.

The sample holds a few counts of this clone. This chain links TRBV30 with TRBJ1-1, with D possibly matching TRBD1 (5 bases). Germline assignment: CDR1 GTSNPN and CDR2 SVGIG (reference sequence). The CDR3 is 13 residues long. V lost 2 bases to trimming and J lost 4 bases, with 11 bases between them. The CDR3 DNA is TGTGCCTGGAGTTCAGGGAGGCGCACTGAAGCTTTCTTT. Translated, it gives CAWSSGRRTEAFF.